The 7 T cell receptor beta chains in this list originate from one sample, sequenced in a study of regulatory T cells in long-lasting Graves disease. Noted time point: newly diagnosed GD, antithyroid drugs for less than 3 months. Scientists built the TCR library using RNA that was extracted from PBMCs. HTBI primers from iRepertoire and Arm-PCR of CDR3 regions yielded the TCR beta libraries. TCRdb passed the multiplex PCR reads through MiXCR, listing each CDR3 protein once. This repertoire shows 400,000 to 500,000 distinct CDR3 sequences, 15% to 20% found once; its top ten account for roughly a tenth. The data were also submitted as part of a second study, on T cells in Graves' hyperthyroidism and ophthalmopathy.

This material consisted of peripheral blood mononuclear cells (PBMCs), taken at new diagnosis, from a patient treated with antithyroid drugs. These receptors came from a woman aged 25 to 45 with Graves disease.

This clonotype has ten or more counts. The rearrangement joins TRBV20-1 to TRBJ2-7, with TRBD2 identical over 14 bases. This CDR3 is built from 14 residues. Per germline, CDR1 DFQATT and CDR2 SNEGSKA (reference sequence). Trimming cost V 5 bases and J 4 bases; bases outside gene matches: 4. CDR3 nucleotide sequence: TGCAGTGCTCTGAGGACTAGCGGGAGGTACGAGCAGTACTTC. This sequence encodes CSALRTSGRYEQYF.

CDR3 DNA sequence: TGTGCCAGCAGGCTGACTAGCGGGAACAATGAGCAGTTCTTC. Protein product: CASRLTSGNNEQFF. V gene TRBV12-3 or TRBV12-4 combines with J gene TRBJ2-1; 11 nucleotides align to TRBD2. Trimming cost V 6 bases and J 5 bases; bases outside gene matches: 3. The CDR3 covers 14 residues.

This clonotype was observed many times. CDR3 region: CSGQGKGTDTQYF. CDR3 in DNA: TGCAGTGGACAGGGTAAAGGTACAGATACGCAGTATTTT. The rearrangement uses TRBV20-1 and TRBJ2-3; 7 bases line up with TRBD1. Germline V CDR1 and CDR2: DFQATT, SNEGSKA (reference sequence). CDR3 length equals 13 residues. The V and J ends lost 7 bases and 3 bases, in that order; junction bases with no gene match: 7.

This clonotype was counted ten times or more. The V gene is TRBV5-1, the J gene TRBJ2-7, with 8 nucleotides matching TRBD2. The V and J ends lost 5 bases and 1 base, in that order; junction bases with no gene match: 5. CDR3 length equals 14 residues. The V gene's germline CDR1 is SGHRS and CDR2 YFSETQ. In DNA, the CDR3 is TGCGCCAGCAGTCCGACTAGCGTATCCTACGAGCAGTACTTC. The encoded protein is CASSPTSVSYEQYF.

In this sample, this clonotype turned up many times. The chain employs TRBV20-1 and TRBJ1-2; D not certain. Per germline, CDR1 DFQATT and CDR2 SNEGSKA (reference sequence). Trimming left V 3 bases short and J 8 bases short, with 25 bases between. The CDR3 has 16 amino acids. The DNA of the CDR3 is TGCAGTGCTAGGAGTGTGGGTCCAGACGGGCGGGGAGGCTACACCTTC. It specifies CSARSVGPDGRGGYTF.

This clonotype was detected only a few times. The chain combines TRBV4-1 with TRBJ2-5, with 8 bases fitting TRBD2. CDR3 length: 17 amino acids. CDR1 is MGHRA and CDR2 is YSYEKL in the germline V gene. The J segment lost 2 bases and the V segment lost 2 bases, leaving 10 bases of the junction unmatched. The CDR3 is CASSQQLAATFQETQYF. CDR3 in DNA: TGCGCCAGCAGCCAACAACTAGCGGCGACCTTTCAAGAGACCCAGTACTTC.

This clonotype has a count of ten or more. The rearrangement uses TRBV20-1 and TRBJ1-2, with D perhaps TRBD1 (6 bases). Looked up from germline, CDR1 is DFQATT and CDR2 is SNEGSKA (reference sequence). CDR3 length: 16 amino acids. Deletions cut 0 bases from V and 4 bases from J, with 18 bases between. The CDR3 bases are TGCAGTGCTAGAGACTACGTCCTAGGACAGACCTATGGCTACACCTTC. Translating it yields CSARDYVLGQTYGYTF.